Shown below are 3 T cell receptor beta chains from a single sample sequenced in a study of blood T cell repertoires in COVID-19. The protocol was immunoSEQ multiplex PCR, while the TCRdb copy is restricted to in-frame clones and leaves out a portion. The sample has around 130,000 clones, approximately 90% seen once. Material for sequencing was peripheral blood. The receptors derive from a woman of 80 years or more with acute or convalescent COVID-19.

The V and J genes are TRBV7-2 and TRBJ1-1, with unresolved D. Trimming removed 7 bases at V and 4 bases at J, with 16 bases between. The CDR3 totals 14 residues. Germline CDR1 is SGHTA and CDR2 is FQGNSA. The CDR3 nucleotides are TGTGCCAGCAACCCGGGCCAACGGGGCACTGAAGCTTTCTTT. Its translation: CASNPGQRGTEAFF.

V gene TRBV19 combines with J gene TRBJ2-3; weak D call: TRBD1 (6 bases). This CDR3 contains 13 residues. Germline CDR1 LNHDA, CDR2 SQIVND (reference sequence). Trimming pared 8 bases from V and 3 bases from J, leaving 12 bases between. The CDR3 sequence: CASSSQGTDTQYF. The DNA for the CDR3 is TGTGCCAGTTCGAGCCAGGGGACAGATACGCAGTATTTT. Combining the CDR3 with reference TRBV19 and TRBJ2-3 gives the whole variable domain DGGITQSPKYLFRKEGQNVTLSCEQNLNHDAMYWYRQDPGQGLRLIYYSQIVNDFQKGDIAEGYSVSREKKESFPLTVTSAQKNPTAFYLCASSSQGTDTQYFGPGTRLTVL.

This chain connects TRBV5-8 to TRBJ2-5; TRBD2 matches at 7 bases. This CDR3 is built from 13 residues. From germline, CDR1 is SGHTS and CDR2 YDEGEE. The V and J ends lost 4 bases and 5 bases, in that order; junction bases with no gene match: 5. In DNA, the CDR3 is TGTGCCAGCAGCAGACTAGCAAGTGAGACCCAGTACTTC. This sequence encodes CASSRLASETQYF.